The TCR beta chain under discussion was sequenced for a study of T-cell reconstitution after alpha-beta-depleted transplantation in children. Broader study findings: At around two months after transplant, the alpha-beta T cells were reportedly derived from several hundred expanded clones that came from non-depleted graft cells. Surviving thymic progenitors and recipient T cells were the source of high TCRbeta diversity at day 60 in some patients. T-cell numbers and diversity, one year after transplant, stemmed largely from T cells that were newly produced.

This clonotype showed up just once. What it recognizes is unknown. Unique molecular identifiers were incorporated during preparation of the TCRbeta library. TCRdb fed the PCR reads into MiXCR, producing one record per CDR3 protein. The sample carries 400,000 to 450,000 distinct CDR3 sequences, roughly two fifths recorded once. The CDR3 sequence is 13 residues long. Trimming removed 4 bases at V and 5 bases at J, with 12 bases between. The sequenced sample was PBMCs, obtained before TCRalphabeta/CD19-depleted stem cell transplant. This rearrangement joins TRBV12-3 or TRBV12-4 to TRBJ2-7; the D gene is possibly TRBD2 (5 bases). The TCR was taken from a girl aged 2 to 9 with aplastic anemia, due to receive a stem cell transplant. CDR3 DNA: TGTGCCAGCAGTTCCTTTTCCGGGAACGAGCAGTACTTC. Amino acids: CASSSFSGNEQYF.